The 12 T cell receptor beta chains listed next were all sequenced from one sample in a study of blood T cell repertoires in COVID-19. Produced via immunoSEQ multiplex PCR; TCRdb's table is partial and in-frame only. The sample holds 100,000 to 120,000 clones, about four fifths seen once. The source material was peripheral blood. The receptor source for this set is a woman older than 75 with acute or convalescent COVID-19.

In its sample, this clone was seen once. The chain carries TRBV29-1 and TRBJ1-5; perhaps TRBD1 as D (6 bases). The CDR3 has 15 amino acids. Germline V gives CDR1 SQVTM, CDR2 ANQGSEA. V was trimmed by 6 bases and J by 0 bases, leaving 15 bases between them. This CDR3 is CSVSSGAYSNQPQHF. CDR3 nucleotide sequence: TGCAGCGTATCCTCAGGGGCCTATAGCAATCAGCCCCAGCATTTT.

The chain has TRBV6-6 and TRBJ2-3; TRBD2 might be the D (5 bases). Trimming stripped 4 bases from V and 0 bases from J, with 14 bases between. The CDR3 contains 16 residues. CDR1 is MNHNY and CDR2 is SVGAGI in the germline V gene (reference sequence). As DNA, the CDR3 is TGTGCCAGCAGTTCCGGGATCCTAACTAGCACAGATACGCAGTATTTT. Protein sequence: CASSSGILTSTDTQYF.

The chain is built from TRBV10-1 and TRBJ2-1; tentative D call: TRBD1 (6 bases). This CDR3 contains 15 residues. Germline lookup yields CDR1 WNHNN and CDR2 SYGVQD (reference sequence). Between the trimmed V and J ends, which lost 3 bases and 7 bases, there was a span of 16 bases. As DNA, the CDR3 is TGCGCCAGCAGTGATATTGGGTCAGGGGAGAATGAGCAGTTCTTC. Amino acids: CASSDIGSGENEQFF.

The chain uses TRBV7-9 and TRBJ2-1; TRBD2 agrees at 11 bases. This CDR3 spans 15 amino acids. The V gene end was trimmed by 6 bases and the J gene end by 4 bases; junction bases not matched to a gene: 5. In germline, CDR1 is SEHNR, CDR2 FQNEAQ (reference sequence). The CDR3 nucleotides are TGTGCCAGCAGTTCCGGGACTAGCGGATACAATGAGCAGTTCTTC. Amino acid sequence: CASSSGTSGYNEQFF.

This chain uses TRBV10-2 with TRBJ2-7, with 8 bases fitting TRBD2. Germline CDR1 is WSHSY and CDR2 is SAAADI. The CDR3 is 14 amino acids. V shed 7 bases and J 0 bases; nucleotides not matched to a gene: 5. Here the CDR3 reads CASNPGTSSYEQYV. CDR3 coding DNA: TGCGCCAGCAACCCCGGGACTAGCTCCTACGAGCAGTACGTC.

V and J are TRBV12-5 and TRBJ2-3, with D uncertain. V was clipped by 7 bases and J by 1 base, with 12 bases between them. Germline V gives CDR1 LGHNT, CDR2 FRNRAP. The CDR3 sequence is 14 residues long. In DNA form, the CDR3 reads TGTGCTAGTGCTCTGACTGCCCGCACAGATACGCAGTATTTT. This encodes CASALTARTDTQYF.

The chain employs TRBV25-1 and TRBJ1-4; possibly TRBD1 for D (6 bases). There are 16 residues in the CDR3. With 0 bases removed from V and 8 bases from J, the gap between germline ends came to 16 bases. Germline CDR1 reads MGHDK; CDR2 reads SYGVNS. CDR3 nucleotides: TGTGCCAGCAGTGAATATTCAACAGGGTCGAGGGAAAAACTGTTTTTT. Amino acid sequence: CASSEYSTGSREKLFF.

The chain combines TRBV24-1 with TRBJ1-1, with 8 bases lining up with TRBD1. CDR1 and CDR2 (germline): KGHDR, SFDVKD. The CDR3 length is 14 residues. Trimming cost V 3 bases and J 4 bases; bases outside gene matches: 3. The CDR3 DNA is TGTGCCACCAGTGATCCAGGGGGCCGCACTGAAGCTTTCTTT. It codes for CATSDPGGRTEAFF.

CDR3 amino acids: CASSPGSSYNSPLHF. CDR3 nucleotide sequence: TGTGCCAGCAGCCCGGGAAGCTCCTATAATTCACCCCTCCACTTT. The V and J genes are TRBV6-4 and TRBJ1-6; no definite D call. CDR3 length equals 15 residues. Per germline, CDR1 MRHNA and CDR2 SNTAGT. With 6 bases removed from V and 0 bases from J, the gap between germline ends came to 9 bases.

The V call is TRBV5-1, the J call TRBJ2-2; tentative D call: TRBD2 (5 bases). The V and J ends lost 2 bases and 13 bases respectively, with 9 bases between them. The CDR3 totals 11 residues. Germline V gene sequence: CDR1 SGHRS, CDR2 YFSETQ. Here the CDR3 DNA reads TGCGCCAGCAGCTTCGAGGGTGGGCTGTTTTTT. It specifies CASSFEGGLFF.

V is TRBV3-1 (or the pseudogene TRBV3-2) and J is TRBJ2-2; TRBD1 might be the D (6 bases). The V gene's germline CDR1 is LGHDT and CDR2 YNNKEL (reference sequence). Trimming pared 2 bases from V and 5 bases from J, leaving 12 bases between. This CDR3 is built from 15 residues. The CDR3 bases are TGTGCCAGCAGCCAAAAAGTACAGGGTACCGGGGAGCTGTTTTTT. The encoded protein is CASSQKVQGTGELFF.

This chain uses TRBV29-1 with TRBJ2-1; TRBD2 matches at 10 bases. The CDR3 spans 14 residues. Trimming removed 7 bases from V and 4 bases from J; junction bases left unmatched: 7. Germline V lookup: CDR1 SQVTM, CDR2 ANQGSEA. The CDR3: CSALAGVSYNEQFF. The DNA of the CDR3 is TGCAGCGCCCTAGCGGGAGTAAGTTACAATGAGCAGTTCTTC.